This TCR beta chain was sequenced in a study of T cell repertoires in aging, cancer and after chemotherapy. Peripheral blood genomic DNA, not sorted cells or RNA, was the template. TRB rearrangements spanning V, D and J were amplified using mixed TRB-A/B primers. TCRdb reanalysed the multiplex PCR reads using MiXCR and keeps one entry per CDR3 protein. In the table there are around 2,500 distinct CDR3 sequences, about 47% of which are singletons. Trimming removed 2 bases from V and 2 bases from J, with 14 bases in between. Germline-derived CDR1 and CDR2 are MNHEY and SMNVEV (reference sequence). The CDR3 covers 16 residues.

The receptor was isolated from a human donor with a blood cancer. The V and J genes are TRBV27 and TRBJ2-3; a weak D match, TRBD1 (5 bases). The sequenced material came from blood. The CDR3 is CASSLRTGAATDTQYF. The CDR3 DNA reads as TGTGCCAGCAGTTTACGTACTGGGGCAGCCACAGATACGCAGTATTTT.